This T cell receptor beta chain is from a study of blood T cell repertoires in COVID-19. The overall study: The United States, Italy and Spain supplied acute and convalescent COVID-19 samples. Nucleic acid was either cDNA or gDNA, and it came from T cells, B-cell-depleted T cells, or PBMCs.

CDR1 is SGHTA, CDR2 FQGNSA, per germline. Trimming at V came to 2 bases and at J to 2 bases, leaving 9 bases not matched to a gene. The CDR3 is made up of 16 amino acids. In its sample, this clone was seen a few times. In the study's own analysis: Counts of nucleated cells, estimated from reference gene primer amplification, were obtained. The method was immunoSEQ multiplex PCR; TCRdb's version includes in-frame clones alone and lacks a portion of them. The V and J calls and the clone size are those of that table, but D and trimming were determined from the DNA. The sample holds 250,000 to 400,000 clones, around 90% seen once.

The source material was peripheral blood. This receptor was obtained from a woman aged 30 to 39 with COVID-19, enrolled during active disease. The chain couples TRBV7-2 to TRBJ2-7, with 7 bases matching TRBD2. Here the CDR3 reads CASSLRSAGLTYEQYF. The CDR3 nucleotides are TGTGCCAGCAGCTTAAGGTCAGCGGGACTTACCTACGAGCAGTACTTC. The full variable domain, with the rest looked up from reference TRBV7-2 and TRBJ2-7, is GAGVSQSPSNKVTEKGKDVELRCDPISGHTALYWYRQSLGQGLEFLIYFQGNSAPDKSGLPSDRFSAERTGGSVSTLTIQRTQQEDSAVYLCASSLRSAGLTYEQYFGPGTRLTVT.